This T cell receptor (beta chain) was profiled in a study of CD8+ T cells in alopecia areata. Study findings and constraints: An increase in clonality over normal scalp was evident in lesional scalp, especially alopecia totalis/universalis.

Worth noting for this clone: Its matching antigen is unknown.

Reverse transcription of extracted RNA yielded cDNA, which provided the sequencing template. Sequenced by immunoSEQ multiplex PCR; TCRdb stores in-frame clones only, minus some. The top ten clones hold over 9.5% of a sample with 160,000 or so clones, 67% of them seen once. The origin of this receptor is a human donor with alopecia areata. The sample was CD8+ T cells sorted from blood, taken at week 0.

This CDR3 is CASSGRQAPYEQYF. The CDR3 coding sequence is TGTGCCAGCAGCGGGCGCCAGGCCCCCTACGAGCAGTACTTC. The rearrangement uses TRBV9 and TRBJ2-7, with D uncertain. The CDR3 extends over 14 amino acids. The V end was cut by 3 bases, the J end by 2 bases, with 12 bases between. The germline V gene has CDR1 SGDLS and CDR2 YYNGEE.